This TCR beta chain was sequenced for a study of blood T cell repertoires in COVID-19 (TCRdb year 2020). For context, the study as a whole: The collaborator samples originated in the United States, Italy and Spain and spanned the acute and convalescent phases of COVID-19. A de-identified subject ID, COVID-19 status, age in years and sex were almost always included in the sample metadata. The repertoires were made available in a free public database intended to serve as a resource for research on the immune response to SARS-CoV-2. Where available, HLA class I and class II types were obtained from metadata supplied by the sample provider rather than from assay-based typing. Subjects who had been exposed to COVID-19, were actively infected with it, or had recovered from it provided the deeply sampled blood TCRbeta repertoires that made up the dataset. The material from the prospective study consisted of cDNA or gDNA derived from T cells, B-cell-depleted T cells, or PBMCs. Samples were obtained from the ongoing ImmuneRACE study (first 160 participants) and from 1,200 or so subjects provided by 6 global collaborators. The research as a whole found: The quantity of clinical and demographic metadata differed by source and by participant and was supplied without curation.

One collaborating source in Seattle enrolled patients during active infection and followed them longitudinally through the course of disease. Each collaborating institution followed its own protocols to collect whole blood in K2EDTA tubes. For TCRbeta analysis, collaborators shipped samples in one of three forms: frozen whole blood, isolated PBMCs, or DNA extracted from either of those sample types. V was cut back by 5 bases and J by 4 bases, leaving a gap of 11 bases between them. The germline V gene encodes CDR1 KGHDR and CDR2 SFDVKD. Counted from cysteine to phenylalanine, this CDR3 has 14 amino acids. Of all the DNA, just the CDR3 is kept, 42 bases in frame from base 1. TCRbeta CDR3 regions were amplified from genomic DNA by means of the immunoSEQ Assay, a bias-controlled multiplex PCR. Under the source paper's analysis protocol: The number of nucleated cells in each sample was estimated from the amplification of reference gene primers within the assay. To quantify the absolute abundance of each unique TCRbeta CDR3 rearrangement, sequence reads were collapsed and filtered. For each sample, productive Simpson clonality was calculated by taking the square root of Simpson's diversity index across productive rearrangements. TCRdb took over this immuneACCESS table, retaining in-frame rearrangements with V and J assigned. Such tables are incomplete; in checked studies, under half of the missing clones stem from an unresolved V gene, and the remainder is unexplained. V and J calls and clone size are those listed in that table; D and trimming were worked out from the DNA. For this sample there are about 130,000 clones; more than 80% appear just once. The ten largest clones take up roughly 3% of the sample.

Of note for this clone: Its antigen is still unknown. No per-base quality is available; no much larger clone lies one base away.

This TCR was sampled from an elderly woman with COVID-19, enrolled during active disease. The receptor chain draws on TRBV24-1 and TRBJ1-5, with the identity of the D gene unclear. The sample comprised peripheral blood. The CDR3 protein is CATSGATVNQPQHF. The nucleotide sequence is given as TGTGCCACCAGTGGGGCGACGGTTAATCAGCCCCAGCATTTT.